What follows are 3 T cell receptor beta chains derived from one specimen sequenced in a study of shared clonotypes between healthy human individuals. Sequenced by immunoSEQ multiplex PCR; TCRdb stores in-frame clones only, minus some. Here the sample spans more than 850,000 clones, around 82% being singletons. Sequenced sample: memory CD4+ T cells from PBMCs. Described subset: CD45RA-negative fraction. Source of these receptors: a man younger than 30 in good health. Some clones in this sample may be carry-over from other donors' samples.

CDR3 DNA sequence: TGTGCCAGCAGTTACTCGATTAGCGGGAGCGACGAGCAGTACTTC. This codes for CASSYSISGSDEQYF. V usage is TRBV6-5 and J usage is TRBJ2-7; 9 bases map to TRBD2. V lost 0 bases and J lost 5; bases outside the gene matches: 5. The CDR3 sequence is 15 residues long. From germline, CDR1 is MNHEY and CDR2 SVGAGI.

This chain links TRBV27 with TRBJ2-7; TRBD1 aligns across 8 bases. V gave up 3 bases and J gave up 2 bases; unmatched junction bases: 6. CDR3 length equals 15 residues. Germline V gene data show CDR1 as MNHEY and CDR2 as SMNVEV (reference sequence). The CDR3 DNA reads TGTGCCAGCAGTTTGTTCCCAGGGGGCACCTACGAGCAGTACTTC. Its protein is CASSLFPGGTYEQYF.

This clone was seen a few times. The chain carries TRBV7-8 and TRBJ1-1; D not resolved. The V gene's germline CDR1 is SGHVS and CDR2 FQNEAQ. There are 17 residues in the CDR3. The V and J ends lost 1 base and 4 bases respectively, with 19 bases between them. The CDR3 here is CASSLVPAGLVRTEAFF. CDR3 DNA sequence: TGTGCCAGCAGCTTAGTCCCCGCCGGTTTGGTGCGCACTGAAGCTTTCTTT.